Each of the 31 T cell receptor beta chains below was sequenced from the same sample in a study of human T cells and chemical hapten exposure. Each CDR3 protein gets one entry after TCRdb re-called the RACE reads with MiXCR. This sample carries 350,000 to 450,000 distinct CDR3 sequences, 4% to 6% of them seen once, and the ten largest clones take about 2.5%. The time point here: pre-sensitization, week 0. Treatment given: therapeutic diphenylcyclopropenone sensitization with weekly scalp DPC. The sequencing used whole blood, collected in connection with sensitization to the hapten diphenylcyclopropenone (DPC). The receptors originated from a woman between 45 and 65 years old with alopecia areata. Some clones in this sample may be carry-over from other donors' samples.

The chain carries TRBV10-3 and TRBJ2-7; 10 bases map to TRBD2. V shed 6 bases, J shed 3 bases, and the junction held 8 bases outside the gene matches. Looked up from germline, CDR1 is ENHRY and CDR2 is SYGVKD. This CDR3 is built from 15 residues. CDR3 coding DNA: TGTGCCATCAGCGTTAACTTAGCGGGAGGCTACGAGCAGTACTTC. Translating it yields CAISVNLAGGYEQYF.

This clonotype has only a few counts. This chain's CDR3 is CASRRRGTTDTQYF. The CDR3 nucleotides are TGTGCCAGCAGAAGGAGGGGAACGACAGATACGCAGTATTTT. J is TRBJ2-3 and V is TRBV6-5; tentatively, D is TRBD2 (6 bases). The V and J ends lost 6 bases and 3 bases respectively, with 13 bases between them. Germline values: CDR1 MNHEY, CDR2 SVGAGI. The length of the CDR3 is 14 residues.

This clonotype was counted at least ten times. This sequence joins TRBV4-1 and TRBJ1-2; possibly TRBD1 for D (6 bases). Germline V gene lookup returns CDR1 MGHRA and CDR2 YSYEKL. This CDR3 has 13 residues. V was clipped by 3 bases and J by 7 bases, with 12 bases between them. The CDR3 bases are TGCGCCAGCAGCCAGCAGGGGATCGGTGGCTACACCTTC. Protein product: CASSQQGIGGYTF.

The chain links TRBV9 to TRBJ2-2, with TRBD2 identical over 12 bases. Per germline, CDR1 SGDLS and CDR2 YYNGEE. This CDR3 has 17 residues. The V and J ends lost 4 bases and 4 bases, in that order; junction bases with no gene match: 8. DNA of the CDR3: TGTGCCAGCAGCTCCAGACTAGCGGGAGACAGCACCGGGGAGCTGTTTTTT. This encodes CASSSRLAGDSTGELFF.

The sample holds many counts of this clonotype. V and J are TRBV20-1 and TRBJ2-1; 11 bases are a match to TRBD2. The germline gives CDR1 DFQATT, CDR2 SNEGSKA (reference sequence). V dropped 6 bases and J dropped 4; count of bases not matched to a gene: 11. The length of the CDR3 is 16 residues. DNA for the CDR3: TGCAGTGCCGGAGGACGTAGACTAGCGGGGTACAATGAGCAGTTCTTC. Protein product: CSAGGRRLAGYNEQFF.

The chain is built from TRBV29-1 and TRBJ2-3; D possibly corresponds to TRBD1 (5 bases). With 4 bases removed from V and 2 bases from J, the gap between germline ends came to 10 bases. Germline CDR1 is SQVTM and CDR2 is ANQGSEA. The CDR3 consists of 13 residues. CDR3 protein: CSVVGRLTDTQYF. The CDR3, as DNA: TGCAGCGTTGTGGGGCGCCTCACAGATACGCAGTATTTT.

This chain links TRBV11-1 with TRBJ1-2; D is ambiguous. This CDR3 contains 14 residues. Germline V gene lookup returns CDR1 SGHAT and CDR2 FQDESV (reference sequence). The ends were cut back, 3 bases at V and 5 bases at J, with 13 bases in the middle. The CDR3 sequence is CASSFKDGSYGYTF. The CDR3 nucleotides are TGTGCCAGCAGCTTTAAGGACGGATCTTATGGCTACACCTTC.

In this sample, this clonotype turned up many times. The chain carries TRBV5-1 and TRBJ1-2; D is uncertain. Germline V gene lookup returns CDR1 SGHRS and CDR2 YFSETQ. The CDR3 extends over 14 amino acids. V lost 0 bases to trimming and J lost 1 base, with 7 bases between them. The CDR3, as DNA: TGCGCCAGCAGCTTGGAAGGGTTTAACTATGGCTACACCTTC. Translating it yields CASSLEGFNYGYTF.

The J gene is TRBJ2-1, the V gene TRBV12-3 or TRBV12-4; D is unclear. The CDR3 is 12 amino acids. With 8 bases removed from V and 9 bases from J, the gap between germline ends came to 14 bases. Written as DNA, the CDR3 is TGTGCCAGCGCGGCGCGGTTACGTGAGCAGTTCTTC. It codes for CASAARLREQFF.

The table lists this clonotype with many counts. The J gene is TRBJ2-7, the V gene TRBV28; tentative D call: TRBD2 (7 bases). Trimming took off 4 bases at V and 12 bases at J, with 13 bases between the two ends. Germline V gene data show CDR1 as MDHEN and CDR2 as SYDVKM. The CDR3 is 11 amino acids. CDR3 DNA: TGTGCCAGCAGTTCGGGACGGGGGGCGTACTTC. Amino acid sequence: CASSSGRGAYF.

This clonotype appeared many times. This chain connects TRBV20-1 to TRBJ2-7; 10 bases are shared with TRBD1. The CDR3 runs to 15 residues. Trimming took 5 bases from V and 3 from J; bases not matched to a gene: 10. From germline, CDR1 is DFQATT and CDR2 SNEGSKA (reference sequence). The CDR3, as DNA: TGCAGTGCTCCGAGACTATGGACAGGGGGCTACGAGCAGTACTTC. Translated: CSAPRLWTGGYEQYF.

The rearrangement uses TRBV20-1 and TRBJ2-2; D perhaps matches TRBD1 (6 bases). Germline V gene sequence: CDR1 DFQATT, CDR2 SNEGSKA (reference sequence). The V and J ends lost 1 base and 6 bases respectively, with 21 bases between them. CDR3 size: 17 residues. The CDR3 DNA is TGCAGTGCTAGAGGGTGGGACACAGGTTCAAACGCCGGGGAGCTGTTTTTT. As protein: CSARGWDTGSNAGELFF.

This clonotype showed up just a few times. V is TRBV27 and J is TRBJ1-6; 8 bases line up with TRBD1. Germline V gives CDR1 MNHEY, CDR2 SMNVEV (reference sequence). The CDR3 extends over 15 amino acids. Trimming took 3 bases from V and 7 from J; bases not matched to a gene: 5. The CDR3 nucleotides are TGTGCCAGCAGTTTTTTTCAGGGGGCGAATTCACCCCTCCACTTT. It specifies CASSFFQGANSPLHF.

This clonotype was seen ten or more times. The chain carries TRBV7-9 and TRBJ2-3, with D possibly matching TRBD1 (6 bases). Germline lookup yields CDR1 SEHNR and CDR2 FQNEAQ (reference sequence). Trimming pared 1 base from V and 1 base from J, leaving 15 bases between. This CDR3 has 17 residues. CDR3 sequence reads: CASSLVSGVRGTDTQYF. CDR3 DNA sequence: TGTGCCAGCAGCTTAGTATCAGGGGTTCGGGGCACAGATACGCAGTATTTT.

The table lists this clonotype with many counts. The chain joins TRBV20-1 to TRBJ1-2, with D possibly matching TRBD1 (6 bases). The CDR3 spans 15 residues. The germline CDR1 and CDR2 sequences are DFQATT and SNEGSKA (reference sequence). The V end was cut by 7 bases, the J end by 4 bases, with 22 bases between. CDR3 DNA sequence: TGCAGTGGGGCGTCGGGGGCGCATCGTAGCTATGGCTACACCTTC. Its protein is CSGASGAHRSYGYTF.

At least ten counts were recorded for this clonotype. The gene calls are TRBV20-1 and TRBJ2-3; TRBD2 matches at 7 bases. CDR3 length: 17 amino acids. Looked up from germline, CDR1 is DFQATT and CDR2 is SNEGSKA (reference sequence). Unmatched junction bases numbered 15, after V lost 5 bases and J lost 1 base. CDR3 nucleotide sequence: TGCAGTGCTGGACCCCGCGGAGCTGGGAGGGGCACAGATACGCAGTATTTT. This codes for CSAGPRGAGRGTDTQYF.

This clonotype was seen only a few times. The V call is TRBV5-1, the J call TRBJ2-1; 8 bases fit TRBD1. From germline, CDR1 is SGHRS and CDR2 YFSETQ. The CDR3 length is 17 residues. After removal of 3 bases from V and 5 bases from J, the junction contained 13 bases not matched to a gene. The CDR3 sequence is CASSSQGAGIRDNEQFF. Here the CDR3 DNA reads TGCGCCAGCAGCTCGCAGGGGGCGGGGATCCGGGACAATGAGCAGTTCTTC.

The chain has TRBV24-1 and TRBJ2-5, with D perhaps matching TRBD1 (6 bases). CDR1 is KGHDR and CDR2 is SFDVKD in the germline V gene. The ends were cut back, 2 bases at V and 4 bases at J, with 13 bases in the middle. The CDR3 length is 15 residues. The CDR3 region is CATSDSGTSGETQYF. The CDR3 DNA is TGTGCCACCAGTGATTCCGGGACAAGCGGAGAGACCCAGTACTTC.

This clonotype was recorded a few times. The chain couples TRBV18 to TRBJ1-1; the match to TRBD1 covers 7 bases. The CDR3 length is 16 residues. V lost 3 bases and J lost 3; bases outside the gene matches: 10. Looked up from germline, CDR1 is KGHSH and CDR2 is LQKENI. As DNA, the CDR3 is TGTGCCAGCTCACCTTCTTTTCTCCAGGGGGACACTGAAGCTTTCTTT. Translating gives CASSPSFLQGDTEAFF.

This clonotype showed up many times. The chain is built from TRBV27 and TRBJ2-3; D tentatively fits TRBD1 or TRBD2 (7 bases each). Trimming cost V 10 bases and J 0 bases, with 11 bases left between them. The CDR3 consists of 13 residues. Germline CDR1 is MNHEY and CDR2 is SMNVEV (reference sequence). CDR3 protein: CATRGGSTDTQYF. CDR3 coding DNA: TGTGCCACCAGGGGGGGGAGCACAGATACGCAGTATTTT.

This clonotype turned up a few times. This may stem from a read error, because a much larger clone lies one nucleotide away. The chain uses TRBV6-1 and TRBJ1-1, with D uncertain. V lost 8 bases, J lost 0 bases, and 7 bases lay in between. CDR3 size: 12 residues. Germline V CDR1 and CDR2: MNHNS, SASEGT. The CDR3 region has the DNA TGTGCCAGCGGAGGGATGAACACTGAAGCTTTCTTT. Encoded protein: CASGGMNTEAFF.

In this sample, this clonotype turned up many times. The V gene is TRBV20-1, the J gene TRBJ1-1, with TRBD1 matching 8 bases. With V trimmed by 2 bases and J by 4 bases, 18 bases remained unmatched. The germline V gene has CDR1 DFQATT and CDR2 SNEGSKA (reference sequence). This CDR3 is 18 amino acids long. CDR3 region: CSARSQPSGGYGGTEAFF. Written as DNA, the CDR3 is TGCAGTGCTAGATCCCAACCCTCAGGGGGCTACGGGGGCACTGAAGCTTTCTTT.

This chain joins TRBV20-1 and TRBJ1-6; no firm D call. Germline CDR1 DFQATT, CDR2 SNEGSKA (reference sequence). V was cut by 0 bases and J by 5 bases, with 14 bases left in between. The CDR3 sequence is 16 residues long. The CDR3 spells CSARDPMGQDNSPLHF. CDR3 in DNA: TGCAGTGCTAGAGATCCAATGGGCCAGGATAATTCACCCCTCCACTTT.

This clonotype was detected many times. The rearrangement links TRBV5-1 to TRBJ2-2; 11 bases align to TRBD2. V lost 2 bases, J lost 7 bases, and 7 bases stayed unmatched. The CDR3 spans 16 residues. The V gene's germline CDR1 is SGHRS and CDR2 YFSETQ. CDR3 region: CASSLDSGRAGGELFF. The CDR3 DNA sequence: TGCGCCAGCAGCTTAGATAGCGGGAGGGCCGGCGGGGAGCTGTTTTTT.

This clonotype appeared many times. The CDR3 nucleotides are TGTGCCAGCAGCCCCAGACTAAAAGAGACCCAGTACTTC. Protein product: CASSPRLKETQYF. The V call is TRBV14, the J call TRBJ2-5, with TRBD2 as a possible D gene (5 bases). V lost 4 bases and J lost 3, with 9 bases in between. The CDR3 consists of 13 residues. Germline CDR1 is SGHDN and CDR2 is FVKESK. Full variable domain (outside the CDR3, taken from reference TRBV14 and TRBJ2-5): EAGVTQFPSHSVIEKGQTVTLRCDPISGHDNLYWYRRVMGKEIKFLLHFVKESKQDESGMPNNRFLAERTGGTYSTLKVQPAELEDSGVYFCASSPRLKETQYFGPGTRLLVL.

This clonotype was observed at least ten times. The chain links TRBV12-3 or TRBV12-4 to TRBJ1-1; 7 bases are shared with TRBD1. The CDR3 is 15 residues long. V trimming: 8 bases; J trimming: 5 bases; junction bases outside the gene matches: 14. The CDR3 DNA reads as TGTGCCAGCCCGCCGACAGGGTCAATGTATACTGAAGCTTTCTTT. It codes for CASPPTGSMYTEAFF.

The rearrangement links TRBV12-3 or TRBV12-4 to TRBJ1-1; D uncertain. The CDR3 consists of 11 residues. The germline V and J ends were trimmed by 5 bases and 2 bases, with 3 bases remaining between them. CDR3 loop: CASSHNTEAFF. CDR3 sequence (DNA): TGTGCCAGCAGTCATAACACTGAAGCTTTCTTT.

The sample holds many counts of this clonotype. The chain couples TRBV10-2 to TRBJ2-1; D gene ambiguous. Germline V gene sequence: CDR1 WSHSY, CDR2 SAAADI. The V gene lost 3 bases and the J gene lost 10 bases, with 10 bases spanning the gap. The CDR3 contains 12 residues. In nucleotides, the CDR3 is TGCGCCAGCAGTGACGGGCCTTGGGAGCAGTTCTTC. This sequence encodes CASSDGPWEQFF.

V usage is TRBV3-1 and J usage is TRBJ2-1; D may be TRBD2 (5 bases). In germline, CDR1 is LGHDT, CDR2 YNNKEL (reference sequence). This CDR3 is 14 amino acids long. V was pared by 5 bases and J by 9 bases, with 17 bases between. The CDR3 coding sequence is TGTGCCAGCAGCTGGGAGTTCGGGCTTTCTGAGCAGTTCTTC. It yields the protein CASSWEFGLSEQFF.

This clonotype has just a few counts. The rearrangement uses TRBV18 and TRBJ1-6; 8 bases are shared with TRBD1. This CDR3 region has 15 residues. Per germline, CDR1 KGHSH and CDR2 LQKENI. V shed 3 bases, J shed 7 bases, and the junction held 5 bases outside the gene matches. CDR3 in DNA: TGTGCCAGCTCACCCTCGACAGGGGACAATTCACCCCTCCACTTT. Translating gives CASSPSTGDNSPLHF. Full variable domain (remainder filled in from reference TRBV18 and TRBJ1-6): NAGVMQNPRHLVRRRGQEARLRCSPMKGHSHVYWYRQLPEEGLKFMVYLQKENIIDESGMPKERFSAEFPKEGPSILRIQQVVRGDSAAYFCASSPSTGDNSPLHFGNGTRLTVT.

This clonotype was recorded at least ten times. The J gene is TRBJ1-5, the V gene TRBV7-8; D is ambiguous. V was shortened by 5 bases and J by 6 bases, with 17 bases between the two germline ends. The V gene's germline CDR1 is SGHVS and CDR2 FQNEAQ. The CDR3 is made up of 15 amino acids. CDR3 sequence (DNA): TGTGCCAGCAGCCCCGGAAGGAGTCTAAGTCAGCCCCAGCATTTT. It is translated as CASSPGRSLSQPQHF. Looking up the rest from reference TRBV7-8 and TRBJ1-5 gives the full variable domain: GAGVSQSPRYKVAKRGQDVALRCDPISGHVSLFWYQQALGQGPEFLTYFQNEAQLDKSGLPSDRFFAERPEGSVSTLKIQRTQQEDSAVYLCASSPGRSLSQPQHFGDGTRLSIL.